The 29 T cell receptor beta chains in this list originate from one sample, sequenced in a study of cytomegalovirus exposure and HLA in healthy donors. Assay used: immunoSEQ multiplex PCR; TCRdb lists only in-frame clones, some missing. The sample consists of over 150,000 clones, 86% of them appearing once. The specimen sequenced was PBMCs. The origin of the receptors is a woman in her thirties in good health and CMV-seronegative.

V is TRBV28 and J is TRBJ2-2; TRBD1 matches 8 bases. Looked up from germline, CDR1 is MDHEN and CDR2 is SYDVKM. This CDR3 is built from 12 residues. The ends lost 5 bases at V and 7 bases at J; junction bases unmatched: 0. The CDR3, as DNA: TGTGCCAGCAGTACAGGGGGCGGGGAGCTGTTTTTT. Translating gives CASSTGGGELFF.

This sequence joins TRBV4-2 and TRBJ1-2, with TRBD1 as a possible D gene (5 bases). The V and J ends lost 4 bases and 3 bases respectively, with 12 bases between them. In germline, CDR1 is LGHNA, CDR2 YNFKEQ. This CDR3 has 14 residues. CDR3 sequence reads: CASSPTSGDYGYTF. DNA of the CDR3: TGTGCCAGCAGCCCTACGTCGGGGGACTATGGCTACACCTTC.

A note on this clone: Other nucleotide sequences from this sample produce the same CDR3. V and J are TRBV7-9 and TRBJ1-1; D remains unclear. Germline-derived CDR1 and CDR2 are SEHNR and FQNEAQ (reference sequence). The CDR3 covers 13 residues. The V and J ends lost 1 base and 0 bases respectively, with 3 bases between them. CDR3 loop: CASSLGMNTEAFF. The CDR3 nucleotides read TGTGCCAGCAGCTTAGGAATGAACACTGAAGCTTTCTTT.

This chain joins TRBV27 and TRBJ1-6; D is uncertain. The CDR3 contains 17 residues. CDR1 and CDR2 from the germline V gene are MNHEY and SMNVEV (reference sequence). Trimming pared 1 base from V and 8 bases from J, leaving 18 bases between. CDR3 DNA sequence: TGTGCCAGCAGTTTATGGGCGGGAGACGCTAAGGATTCACCCCTCCACTTT. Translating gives CASSLWAGDAKDSPLHF.

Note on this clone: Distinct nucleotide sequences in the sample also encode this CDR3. The CDR3 reads CASSVAGGSNYGYTF. The CDR3 nucleotides are TGTGCCAGCAGCGTAGCAGGGGGGAGTAACTATGGCTACACCTTC. The chain uses TRBV9 and TRBJ1-2; 7 bases are shared with TRBD1. The V segment lost 0 bases and the J segment 1 base; nucleotides outside the gene matches: 3. This CDR3 contains 15 residues. The germline V gene encodes CDR1 SGDLS and CDR2 YYNGEE. The full variable domain, with the rest looked up from reference TRBV9 and TRBJ1-2, is DSGVTQTPKHLITATGQRVTLRCSPRSGDLSVYWYQQSLDQGLQFLIQYYNGEERAKGNILERFSAQQFPDLHSELNLSSLELGDSALYFCASSVAGGSNYGYTFGSGTRLTVV.

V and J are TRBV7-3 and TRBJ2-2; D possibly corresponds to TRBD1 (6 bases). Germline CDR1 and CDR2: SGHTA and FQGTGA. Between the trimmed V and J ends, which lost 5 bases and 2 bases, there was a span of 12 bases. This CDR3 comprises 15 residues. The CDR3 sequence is CASSPGTKNTGELFF. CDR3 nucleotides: TGTGCCAGCAGCCCCGGGACAAAAAACACCGGGGAGCTGTTTTTT. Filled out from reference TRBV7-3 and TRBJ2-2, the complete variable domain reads GAGVSQTPSNKVTEKGKYVELRCDPISGHTALYWYRQSLGQGPEFLIYFQGTGAADDSGLPNDRFFAVRPEGSVSTLKIQRTERGDSAVYLCASSPGTKNTGELFFGEGSRLTVL.

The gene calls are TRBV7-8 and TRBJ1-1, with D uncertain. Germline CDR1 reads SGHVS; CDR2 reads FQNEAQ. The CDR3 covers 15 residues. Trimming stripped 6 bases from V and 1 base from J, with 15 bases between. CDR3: CASSITSAGNTEAFF. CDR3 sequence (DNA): TGTGCCAGCAGTATTACGTCAGCAGGGAACACTGAAGCTTTCTTT.

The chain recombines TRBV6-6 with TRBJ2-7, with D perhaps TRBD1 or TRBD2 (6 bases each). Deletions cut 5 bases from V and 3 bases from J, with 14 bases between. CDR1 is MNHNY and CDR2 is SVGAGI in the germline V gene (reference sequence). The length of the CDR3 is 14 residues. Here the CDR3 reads CASSRQGTVYEQYF. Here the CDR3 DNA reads TGTGCCAGCAGTCGTCAGGGGACTGTCTACGAGCAGTACTTC.

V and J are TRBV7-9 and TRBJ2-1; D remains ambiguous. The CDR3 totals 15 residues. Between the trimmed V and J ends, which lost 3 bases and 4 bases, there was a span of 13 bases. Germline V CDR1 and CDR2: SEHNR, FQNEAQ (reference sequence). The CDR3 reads CASSFVRGPYNEQFF. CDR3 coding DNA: TGTGCCAGCAGCTTCGTTCGCGGACCTTACAATGAGCAGTTCTTC.

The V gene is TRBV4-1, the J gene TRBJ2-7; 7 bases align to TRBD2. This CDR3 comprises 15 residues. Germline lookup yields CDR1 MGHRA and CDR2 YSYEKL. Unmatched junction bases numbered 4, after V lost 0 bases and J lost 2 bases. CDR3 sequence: CASSQDQGLTYEQYF. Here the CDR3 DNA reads TGCGCCAGCAGCCAAGATCAGGGACTAACCTACGAGCAGTACTTC.

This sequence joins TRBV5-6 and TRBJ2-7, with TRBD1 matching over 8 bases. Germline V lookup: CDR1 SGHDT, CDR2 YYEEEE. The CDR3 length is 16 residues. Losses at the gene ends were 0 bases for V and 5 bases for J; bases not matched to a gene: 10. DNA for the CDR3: TGTGCCAGCAGCTTGGCCCGAGGACAGGGTATCCACGAGCAGTACTTC. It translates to CASSLARGQGIHEQYF.

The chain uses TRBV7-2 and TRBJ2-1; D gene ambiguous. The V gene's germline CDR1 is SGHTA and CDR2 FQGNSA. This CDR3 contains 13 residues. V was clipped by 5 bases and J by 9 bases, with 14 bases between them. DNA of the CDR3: TGTGCCAGCAGCCGCCCATCAGGTGGTGAGCAGTTCTTC. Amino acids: CASSRPSGGEQFF. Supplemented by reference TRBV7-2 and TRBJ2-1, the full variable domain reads GAGVSQSPSNKVTEKGKDVELRCDPISGHTALYWYRQSLGQGLEFLIYFQGNSAPDKSGLPSDRFSAERTGGSVSTLTIQRTQQEDSAVYLCASSRPSGGEQFFGPGTRLTVL.

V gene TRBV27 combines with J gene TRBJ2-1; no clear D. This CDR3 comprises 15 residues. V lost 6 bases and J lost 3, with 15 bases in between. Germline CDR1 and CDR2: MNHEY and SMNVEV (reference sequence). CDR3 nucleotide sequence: TGTGCCAGCAGCTTCAAGAATGGGGTCTACAATGAGCAGTTCTTC. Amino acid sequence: CASSFKNGVYNEQFF.

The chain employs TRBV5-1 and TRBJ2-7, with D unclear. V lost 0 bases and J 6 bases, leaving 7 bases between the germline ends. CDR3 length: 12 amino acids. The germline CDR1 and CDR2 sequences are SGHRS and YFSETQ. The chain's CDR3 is CASSLDLVEQYF. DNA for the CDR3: TGCGCCAGCAGCTTGGATTTAGTCGAGCAGTACTTC. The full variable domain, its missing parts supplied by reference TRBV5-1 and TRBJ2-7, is KAGVTQTPRYLIKTRGQQVTLSCSPISGHRSVSWYQQTPGQGLQFLFEYFSETQRNKGNFPGRFSGRQFSNSRSEMNVSTLELGDSALYLCASSLDLVEQYFGPGTRLTVT.

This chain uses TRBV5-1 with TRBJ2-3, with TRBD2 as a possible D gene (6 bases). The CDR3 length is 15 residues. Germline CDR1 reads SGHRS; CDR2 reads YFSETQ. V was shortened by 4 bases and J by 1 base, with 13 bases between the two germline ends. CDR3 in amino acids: CASSAAGRRTDTQYF. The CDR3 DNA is TGCGCCAGCAGCGCGGCGGGACGCCGCACAGATACGCAGTATTTT. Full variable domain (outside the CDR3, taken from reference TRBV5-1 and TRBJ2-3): KAGVTQTPRYLIKTRGQQVTLSCSPISGHRSVSWYQQTPGQGLQFLFEYFSETQRNKGNFPGRFSGRQFSNSRSEMNVSTLELGDSALYLCASSAAGRRTDTQYFGPGTRLTVL.

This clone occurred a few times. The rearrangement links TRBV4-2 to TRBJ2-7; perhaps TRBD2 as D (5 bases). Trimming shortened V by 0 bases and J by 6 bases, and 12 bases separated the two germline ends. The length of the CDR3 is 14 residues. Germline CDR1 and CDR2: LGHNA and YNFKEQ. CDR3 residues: CASSQEVGGLEQYF. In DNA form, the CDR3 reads TGTGCCAGCAGCCAAGAAGTTGGTGGACTCGAGCAGTACTTC.

DNA for the CDR3: TGTGCCAGCAGCCATAGTGGGGCAAATGGCTACACCTTC. It is translated as CASSHSGANGYTF. The J gene is TRBJ1-2, the V gene TRBV5-6, with D tentatively TRBD1 (5 bases). The CDR3 runs to 13 residues. V lost 4 bases and J lost 6, with 13 bases in between. Germline CDR1 and CDR2: SGHDT and YYEEEE.

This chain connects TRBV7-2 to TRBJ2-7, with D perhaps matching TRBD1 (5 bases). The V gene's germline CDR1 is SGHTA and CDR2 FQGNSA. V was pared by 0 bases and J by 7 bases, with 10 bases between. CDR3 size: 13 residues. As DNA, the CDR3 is TGTGCCAGCAGCTTAGCCCAGGGCTGGGAGCAGTACTTC. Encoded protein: CASSLAQGWEQYF.

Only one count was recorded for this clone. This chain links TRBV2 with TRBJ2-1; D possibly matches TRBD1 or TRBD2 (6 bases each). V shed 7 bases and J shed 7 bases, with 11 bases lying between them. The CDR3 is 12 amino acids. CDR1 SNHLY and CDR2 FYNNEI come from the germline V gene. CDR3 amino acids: CASIRGTNEQFF. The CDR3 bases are TGTGCCAGCATTCGCGGGACAAATGAGCAGTTCTTC.

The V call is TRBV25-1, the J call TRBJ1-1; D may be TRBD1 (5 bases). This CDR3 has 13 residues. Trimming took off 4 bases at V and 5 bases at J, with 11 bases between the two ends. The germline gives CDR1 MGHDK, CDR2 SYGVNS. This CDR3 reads CASSGSYRTEAFF. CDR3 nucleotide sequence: TGTGCCAGCAGTGGGAGCTACAGGACTGAAGCTTTCTTT.

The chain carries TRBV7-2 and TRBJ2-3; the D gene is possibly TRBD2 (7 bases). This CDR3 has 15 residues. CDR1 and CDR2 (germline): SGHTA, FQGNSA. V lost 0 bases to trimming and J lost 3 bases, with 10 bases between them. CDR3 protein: CASSLAAGATDTQYF. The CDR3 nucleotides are TGTGCCAGCAGCTTAGCCGCGGGGGCGACAGATACGCAGTATTTT. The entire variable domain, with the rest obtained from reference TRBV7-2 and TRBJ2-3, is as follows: GAGVSQSPSNKVTEKGKDVELRCDPISGHTALYWYRQSLGQGLEFLIYFQGNSAPDKSGLPSDRFSAERTGGSVSTLTIQRTQQEDSAVYLCASSLAAGATDTQYFGPGTRLTVL.

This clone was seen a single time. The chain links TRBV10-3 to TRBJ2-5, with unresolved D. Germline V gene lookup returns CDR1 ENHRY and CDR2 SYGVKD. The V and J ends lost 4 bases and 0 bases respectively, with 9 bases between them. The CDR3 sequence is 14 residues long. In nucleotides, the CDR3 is TGTGCCATCAGTGGGCCTGAGTACCAAGAGACCCAGTACTTC. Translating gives CAISGPEYQETQYF.

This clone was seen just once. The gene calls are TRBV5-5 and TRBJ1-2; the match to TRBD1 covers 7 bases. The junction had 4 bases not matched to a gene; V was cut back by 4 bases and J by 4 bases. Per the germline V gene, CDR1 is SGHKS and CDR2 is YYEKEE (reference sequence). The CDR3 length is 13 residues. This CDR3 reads CASSPEGAYGYTF. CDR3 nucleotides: TGTGCCAGCAGCCCCGAGGGGGCCTATGGCTACACCTTC.

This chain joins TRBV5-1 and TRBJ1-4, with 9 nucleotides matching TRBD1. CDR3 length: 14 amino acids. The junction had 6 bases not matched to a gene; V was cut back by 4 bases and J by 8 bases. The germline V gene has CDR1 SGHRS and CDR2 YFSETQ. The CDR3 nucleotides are TGCGCCAGCAGCAGGGACAGGGCAGGGGAAAAACTGTTTTTT. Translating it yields CASSRDRAGEKLFF.

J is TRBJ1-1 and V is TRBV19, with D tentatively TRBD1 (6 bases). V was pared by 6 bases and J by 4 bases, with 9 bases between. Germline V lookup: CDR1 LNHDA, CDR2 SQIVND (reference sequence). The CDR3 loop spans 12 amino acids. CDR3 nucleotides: TGTGCCAGTAGCCCGACAGGCACTGAAGCTTTCTTT. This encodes CASSPTGTEAFF. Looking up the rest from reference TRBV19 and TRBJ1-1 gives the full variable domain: DGGITQSPKYLFRKEGQNVTLSCEQNLNHDAMYWYRQDPGQGLRLIYYSQIVNDFQKGDIAEGYSVSREKKESFPLTVTSAQKNPTAFYLCASSPTGTEAFFGQGTRLTVV.

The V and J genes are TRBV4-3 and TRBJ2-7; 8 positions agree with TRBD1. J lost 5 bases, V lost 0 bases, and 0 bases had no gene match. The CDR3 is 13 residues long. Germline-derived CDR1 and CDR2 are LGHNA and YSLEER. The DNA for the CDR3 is TGCGCCAGCAGCCAAGACAGGGGGCACGAGCAGTACTTC. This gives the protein CASSQDRGHEQYF.

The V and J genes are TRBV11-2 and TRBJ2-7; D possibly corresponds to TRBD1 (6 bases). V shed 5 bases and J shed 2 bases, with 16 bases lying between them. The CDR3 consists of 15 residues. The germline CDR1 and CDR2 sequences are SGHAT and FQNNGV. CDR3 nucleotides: TGTGCCAGCAGCATCGGACAGAGTAGCACCTACGAGCAGTACTTC. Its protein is CASSIGQSSTYEQYF. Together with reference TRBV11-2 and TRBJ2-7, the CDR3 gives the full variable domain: EAGVAQSPRYKIIEKRQSVAFWCNPISGHATLYWYQQILGQGPKLLIQFQNNGVVDDSQLPKDRFSAERLKGVDSTLKIQPAKLEDSAVYLCASSIGQSSTYEQYFGPGTRLTVT.

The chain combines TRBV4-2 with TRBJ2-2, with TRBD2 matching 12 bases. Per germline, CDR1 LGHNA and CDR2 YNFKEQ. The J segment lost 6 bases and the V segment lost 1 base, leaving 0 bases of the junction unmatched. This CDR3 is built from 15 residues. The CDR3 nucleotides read TGTGCCAGCAGCCAAGCTAGCGGGGGGGCCGGGGAGCTGTTTTTT. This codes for CASSQASGGAGELFF.

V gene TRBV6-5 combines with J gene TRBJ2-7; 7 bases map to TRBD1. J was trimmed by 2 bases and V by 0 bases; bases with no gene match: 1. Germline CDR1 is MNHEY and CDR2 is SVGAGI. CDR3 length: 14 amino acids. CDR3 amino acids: CASSYSQGAYEQYF. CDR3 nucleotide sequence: TGTGCCAGCAGTTACTCGCAGGGGGCCTACGAGCAGTACTTC.